This T cell receptor beta chain was obtained from a study of blood T cell repertoires in COVID-19. About the research overall: From the United States, Italy and Spain came samples of acute and convalescent COVID-19. Sample material is recorded as cDNA or gDNA derived from T cells, B-cell-depleted T cells, or PBMCs.

Methods used by the authors: Quantification of nucleated cells was approximated via reference gene primer amplification. Only in-frame clones appear in the TCRdb table, and some are missing; sequencing was by immunoSEQ multiplex PCR. V, J and clone size are taken as reported in that table, and D and trimming were inferred from the DNA itself. The repertoire holds about 300,000 clones, with 85% as singletons. The CDR3 runs to 15 residues. The ends were cut back, 1 base at V and 0 bases at J, with 4 bases in the middle. Germline-derived CDR1 and CDR2 are WSHSY and SAAADI. Participants' reported clinical history set cohort assignment.

The V and J genes are TRBV10-2 and TRBJ2-6; D not resolved. This receptor was taken from a woman aged 45-59 years who had recovered from COVID-19. The sequenced sample consisted of PBMCs or T cells enriched from blood (not recorded which). CDR3 in amino acids: CASSEFSSGANVLTF. CDR3 bases: TGCGCCAGCAGTGAGTTTAGCTCTGGGGCCAACGTCCTGACTTTC.